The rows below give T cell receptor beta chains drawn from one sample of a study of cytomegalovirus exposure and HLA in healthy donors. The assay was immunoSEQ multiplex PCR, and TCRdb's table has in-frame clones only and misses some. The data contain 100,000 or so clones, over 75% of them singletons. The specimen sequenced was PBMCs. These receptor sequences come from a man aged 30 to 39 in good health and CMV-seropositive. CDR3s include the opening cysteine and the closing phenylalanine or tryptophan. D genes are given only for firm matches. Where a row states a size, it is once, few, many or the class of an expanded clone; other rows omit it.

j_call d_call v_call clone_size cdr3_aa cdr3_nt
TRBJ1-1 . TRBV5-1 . CASSRNGGAPLLTEAFF TGCGCCAGCAGCCGGAACGGGGGGGCCCCCTTACTCACTGAAGCTTTCTTT
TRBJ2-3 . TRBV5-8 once CASSLPGVGTDTQYF TGTGCCAGCAGCTTGCCGGGGGTCGGCACAGATACGCAGTATTTT
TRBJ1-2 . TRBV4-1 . CASSQDGAGAGYGYTF TGCGCCAGCAGCCAAGATGGGGCAGGGGCGGGCTATGGCTACACCTTC
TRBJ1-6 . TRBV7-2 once CASSLAVSGSPLHF TGTGCCAGCAGCTTAGCAGTAAGCGGTTCACCCCTCCACTTT
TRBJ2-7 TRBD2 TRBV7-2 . CASSRPSGGAFGEQYF TGTGCCAGCAGTCGCCCCAGCGGGGGGGCCTTTGGCGAGCAGTACTTC
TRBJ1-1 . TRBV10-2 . CASSGGPGRAEAFF TGCGCCAGCAGTGGAGGTCCGGGGAGGGCTGAAGCTTTCTTT
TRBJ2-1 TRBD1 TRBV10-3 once CAISEGQGPYNEQFF TGTGCCATCAGTGAGGGACAGGGACCCTACAATGAGCAGTTCTTC
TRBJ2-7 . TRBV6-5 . CASRGGRGPAYEQYF TGTGCCAGTCGGGGGGGGAGGGGGCCCGCCTACGAGCAGTACTTC
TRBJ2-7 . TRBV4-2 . CASSQESIPSAPYEQYF TGTGCCAGCAGCCAAGAATCTATACCTAGCGCTCCCTACGAGCAGTACTTC
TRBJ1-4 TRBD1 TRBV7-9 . CASSLDRGANEKLFF TGTGCCAGCAGCCTGGACAGGGGTGCTAATGAAAAACTGTTTTTT
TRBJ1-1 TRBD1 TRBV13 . CASSQRQGRNTEAFF TGTGCCAGCAGCCAAAGACAGGGGAGAAACACTGAAGCTTTCTTT
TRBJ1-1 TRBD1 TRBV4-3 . CASSLGTAMNTEAFF TGCGCCAGCAGCCTCGGGACAGCCATGAACACTGAAGCTTTCTTT
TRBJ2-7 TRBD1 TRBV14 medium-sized CASSQGNRGLKQYF TGTGCCAGCAGCCAAGGGAACAGGGGGCTAAAGCAGTACTTC
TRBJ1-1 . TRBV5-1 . CASSLGGRTNTEAFF TGCGCCAGCAGCTTGGGTGGGAGAACGAACACTGAAGCTTTCTTT
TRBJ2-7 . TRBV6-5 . CASSAPGSYEQYF TGTGCCAGCTCCGCACCCGGGTCCTACGAGCAGTACTTC
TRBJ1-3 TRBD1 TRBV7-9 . CASNHRGSVSGNTIYF TGTGCCAGCAACCACAGGGGGTCGGTCTCTGGAAACACCATATATTTT
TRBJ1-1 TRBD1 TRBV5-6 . CASSRDRDTEAFF TGTGCCAGCAGCAGAGACAGGGACACTGAAGCTTTCTTT
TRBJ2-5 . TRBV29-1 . CSVRLGETQYF TGCAGCGTGAGACTCGGAGAGACCCAGTACTTC
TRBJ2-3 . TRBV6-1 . CASSEDSPSADTQYF TGTGCCAGCAGTGAGGACAGTCCTTCGGCAGATACGCAGTATTTT
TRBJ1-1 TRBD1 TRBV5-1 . CASSLGGQGTEAFF TGCGCCAGCAGCTTGGGCGGACAGGGCACTGAAGCTTTCTTT
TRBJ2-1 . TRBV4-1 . CASSQGPGAGNEQFF TGCGCCAGCAGCCAAGGGCCTGGGGCAGGAAATGAGCAGTTCTTC
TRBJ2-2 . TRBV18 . CASSTDTGELFF TGTGCCAGCTCGACTGACACCGGGGAGCTGTTTTTT
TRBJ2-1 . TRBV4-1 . CASSPGRGRVVSYNEQFF TGCGCCAGCAGCCCCGGAAGGGGGAGGGTTGTGTCCTACAATGAGCAGTTCTTC
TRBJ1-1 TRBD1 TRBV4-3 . CASSQDLLLGTGASVDTEAFF TGCGCCAGCAGCCAAGATCTACTGCTTGGGACAGGGGCGTCGGTAGACACTGAAGCTTTCTTT
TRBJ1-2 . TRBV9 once CASNIGGPYGYTF TGTGCCAGCAACATAGGGGGACCCTATGGCTACACCTTC
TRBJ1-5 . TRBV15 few CATSRDPGSNQPQHF TGTGCCACCAGCAGAGATCCCGGTAGCAATCAGCCCCAGCATTTT
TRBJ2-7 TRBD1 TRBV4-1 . CASSSRQGNYEQYF TGCGCCAGCAGCTCCCGACAGGGAAACTACGAGCAGTACTTC
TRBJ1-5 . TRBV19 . CASYNRVQLYF TGTGCCAGCTACAACCGGGTTCAACTGTATTTT
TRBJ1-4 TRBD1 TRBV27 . CASSWTGGKANEKLFF TGTGCCAGCAGTTGGACAGGGGGCAAGGCTAATGAAAAACTGTTTTTT
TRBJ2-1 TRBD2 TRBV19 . CASSSRVAGRPYNEQFF TGTGCCAGTAGTTCCAGGGTAGCGGGGAGACCTTACAATGAGCAGTTCTTC
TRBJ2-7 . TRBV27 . CASSSRTRSVEQYF TGTGCCAGCAGTTCACGGACAAGGTCGGTCGAGCAGTACTTC
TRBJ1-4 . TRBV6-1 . CASSEAQSPGNEKLFF TGTGCCAGCAGTGAAGCGCAGAGCCCCGGGAATGAAAAACTGTTTTTT